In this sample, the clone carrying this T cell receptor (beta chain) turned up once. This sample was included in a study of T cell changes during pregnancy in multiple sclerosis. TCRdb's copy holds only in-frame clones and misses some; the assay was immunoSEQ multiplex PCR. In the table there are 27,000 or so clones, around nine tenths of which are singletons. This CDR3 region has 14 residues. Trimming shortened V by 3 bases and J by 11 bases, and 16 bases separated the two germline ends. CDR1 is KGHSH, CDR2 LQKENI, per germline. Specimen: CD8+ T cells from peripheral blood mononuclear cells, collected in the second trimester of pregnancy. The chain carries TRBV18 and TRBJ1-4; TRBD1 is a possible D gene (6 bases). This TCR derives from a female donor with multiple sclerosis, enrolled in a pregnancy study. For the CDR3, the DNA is TGTGCCAGCTCACCCCTTGCGGGGGCGAGGAAACTGTTTTTT. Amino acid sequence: CASSPLAGARKLFF.